The 18 T cell receptor beta chains presented below share a single source sample, sequenced in a study of PD-L1 blockade in urothelial cancer. Time point here: pretreatment peripheral blood. Measured with immunoSEQ multiplex PCR; TCRdb has only the in-frame clones, and not every one. Here the sample spans under 95,000 clones, around 85% being singletons. The specimen was PBMCs, collected around atezolizumab (anti-PD-L1) treatment. The receptors originated from a man in his sixties with urothelial cancer.

The chain recombines TRBV16 with TRBJ1-5; the match to TRBD1 covers 11 bases. Germline V gene data show CDR1 as KGHSY and CDR2 as FQNENV. CDR3 length: 13 amino acids. With V trimmed by 8 bases and J by 6 bases, 3 bases remained unmatched. CDR3 nucleotide sequence: TGTGCCAGCGGACAGGGGGCGTTTCAGCCCCAGCATTTT. Protein product: CASGQGAFQPQHF.

This chain joins TRBV6-5 and TRBJ2-7, with D possibly matching TRBD1 (5 bases). This CDR3 is built from 14 residues. The germline V and J ends were trimmed by 4 bases and 3 bases, with 13 bases remaining between them. Germline loops: CDR1 MNHEY, CDR2 SVGAGI. CDR3 sequence: CASSFQGMGYEQYF. Here the CDR3 DNA reads TGTGCCAGCAGTTTCCAGGGCATGGGCTACGAGCAGTACTTC.

V and J are TRBV6-5 and TRBJ1-1, with 7 bases aligning to TRBD1. From germline, CDR1 is MNHEY and CDR2 SVGAGI. The CDR3 extends over 15 amino acids. Losses at the gene ends were 8 bases for V and 0 bases for J; bases not matched to a gene: 9. The CDR3 DNA sequence: TGTGCCAGCGGACGTGGCGGGACAGTGAACACTGAAGCTTTCTTT. Amino acids: CASGRGGTVNTEAFF.

The chain combines TRBV11-2 with TRBJ1-4; D remains ambiguous. The CDR3 loop spans 13 amino acids. Germline lookup yields CDR1 SGHAT and CDR2 FQNNGV. The V gene lost 3 bases and the J gene lost 4 bases, with 6 bases spanning the gap. CDR3 in DNA: TGTGCCAGCAGCTTCGGAGTTAATGAAAAACTGTTTTTT. It is translated as CASSFGVNEKLFF.

The chain couples TRBV28 to TRBJ2-1; D unclear. CDR1 is MDHEN, CDR2 SYDVKM, per germline. There are 11 residues in the CDR3. The ends were cut back, 10 bases at V and 7 bases at J, with 11 bases in the middle. The CDR3 reads CATHNINEQFF. The CDR3 bases are TGTGCCACCCATAACATAAATGAGCAGTTCTTC.

The chain carries TRBV25-1 and TRBJ1-2; D possibly corresponds to TRBD1 (6 bases). CDR1 is MGHDK and CDR2 is SYGVNS in the germline V gene. There are 14 residues in the CDR3. Trimming left V 3 bases short and J 1 base short, with 9 bases between. The CDR3 sequence: CASSDDRRNYGYTF. CDR3 nucleotides: TGTGCCAGCAGTGACGACAGGCGTAACTATGGCTACACCTTC.

V and J are TRBV18 and TRBJ1-1; maybe TRBD1 (5 bases). Per germline, CDR1 KGHSH and CDR2 LQKENI. This CDR3 has 16 amino acids. Trimming cost V 2 bases and J 4 bases, with 17 bases left between them. The chain's CDR3 is CASSPELRGGGTEAFF. The CDR3 coding sequence is TGTGCCAGCTCACCAGAGCTGCGGGGGGGTGGCACTGAAGCTTTCTTT.

The chain joins TRBV2 to TRBJ2-1; 8 bases agree with TRBD2. Germline V gene data show CDR1 as SNHLY and CDR2 as FYNNEI. V trimming: 5 bases; J trimming: 8 bases; junction bases outside the gene matches: 11. The CDR3 extends over 15 amino acids. The CDR3 sequence is CASSTGLVLVDEQFF. In DNA, the CDR3 is TGTGCCAGCAGTACGGGACTAGTCTTGGTCGATGAGCAGTTCTTC. The entire variable domain, with the rest obtained from reference TRBV2 and TRBJ2-1, is as follows: EPEVTQTPSHQVTQMGQEVILRCVPISNHLYFYWYRQILGQKVEFLVSFYNNEISEKSEIFDDQFSVERPDGSNFTLKIRSTKLEDSAMYFCASSTGLVLVDEQFFGPGTRLTVL.

V gene TRBV9 combines with J gene TRBJ2-3, with 9 bases matching TRBD1. The CDR3 sequence is 15 residues long. The J segment lost 10 bases and the V segment lost 0 bases, leaving 9 bases of the junction unmatched. Germline CDR1 reads SGDLS; CDR2 reads YYNGEE. CDR3 nucleotides: TGTGCCAGCAGCGTAGGAACAGGGGGCGGCCTGGCGCAGTATTTT. Amino acids: CASSVGTGGGLAQYF.

The CDR3 region is CASSPGQAPGNTIYF. In DNA, the CDR3 is TGTGCCAGCAGTCCAGGACAGGCCCCTGGAAACACCATATATTTT. The rearrangement links TRBV28 to TRBJ1-3, with 7 nucleotides matching TRBD1. V dropped 5 bases and J dropped 2; count of bases not matched to a gene: 6. This CDR3 comprises 15 residues. The germline V gene encodes CDR1 MDHEN and CDR2 SYDVKM.

The J gene is TRBJ2-7, the V gene TRBV7-9; TRBD1 agrees at 9 bases. The CDR3 contains 16 residues. Germline assignment: CDR1 SEHNR and CDR2 FQNEAQ (reference sequence). V trimming: 4 bases; J trimming: 7 bases; junction bases outside the gene matches: 14. The CDR3 nucleotides are TGTGCCAGCAGCTCTACCCCCGGGACAGGGTTTTGGGAGCAGTACTTC. Residues: CASSSTPGTGFWEQYF.

V and J are TRBV19 and TRBJ1-2; 11 nucleotides line up with TRBD1. Germline CDR1 is LNHDA and CDR2 is SQIVND (reference sequence). The CDR3 extends over 15 amino acids. Unmatched junction bases numbered 4, after V lost 4 bases and J lost 3 bases. CDR3: CASSTWTGGDYGYTF. In nucleotides, the CDR3 is TGTGCCAGTAGTACCTGGACAGGGGGCGACTATGGCTACACCTTC.

The chain carries TRBV11-2 and TRBJ2-7; D unclear. The CDR3 loop spans 12 amino acids. V was pared by 1 base and J by 12 bases, with 13 bases between. Per the germline V gene, CDR1 is SGHAT and CDR2 is FQNNGV. Here the CDR3 DNA reads TGTGCCAGCAGCTTAGGCTTCGAAAGAGCGTACTTC. This gives the protein CASSLGFERAYF.

This clone was counted between two and nine times. V usage is TRBV21-1 and J usage is TRBJ1-2. TRBV21-1 is listed as a pseudogene. The CDR3 is 15 amino acids. The CDR3 bases are TGTGCCAGCAGCAAGAAAAGTGCGGCAGACTATGGCTACACCTTC. It codes for CASSKKSAADYGYTF.

This clone was recorded only once. The chain uses TRBV5-1 and TRBJ2-7, with 8 bases identical to TRBD1. Germline assignment: CDR1 SGHRS and CDR2 YFSETQ. The CDR3 extends over 16 amino acids. The V gene end was trimmed by 1 base and the J gene end by 2 bases; junction bases not matched to a gene: 8. CDR3 nucleotide sequence: TGCGCCAGCAGCTTGATGTTCCAGGGGGCACCCTACGAGCAGTACTTC. This gives the protein CASSLMFQGAPYEQYF.

As regards this clone: One end of the junction fails to match germline, which may point to a read error. The chain uses TRBV5-6 and TRBJ1-3; no reliable D call. The CDR3 is made up of 15 amino acids. Germline V gene lookup returns CDR1 SGHDT and CDR2 YYEEEE. This chain's CDR3 is CASNVRLTSANTIYF. CDR3 DNA: TGTGCCAGCAACGTGCGGCTGACCTCTGCAAACACCATATATTTT.

The V call is TRBV30, the J call TRBJ2-4, with D possibly matching TRBD1 (5 bases). The CDR3 covers 13 residues. The V and J ends lost 4 bases and 3 bases respectively, with 10 bases between them. CDR1 is GTSNPN, CDR2 SVGIG, per germline (reference sequence). DNA of the CDR3: TGTGCCTGGAAGGCAGGGTTCAAAAACATTCAGTACTTC. Translated, it gives CAWKAGFKNIQYF.

This clone was detected a few times. This chain links TRBV29-1 with TRBJ2-7; unclear D gene. V lost 5 bases, J lost 4 bases, and 9 bases lay in between. This CDR3 comprises 11 residues. Germline CDR1 is SQVTM and CDR2 is ANQGSEA. CDR3 DNA: TGCAGCGTTCGCGACTGGTACGAGCAGTACTTC. It translates to CSVRDWYEQYF.